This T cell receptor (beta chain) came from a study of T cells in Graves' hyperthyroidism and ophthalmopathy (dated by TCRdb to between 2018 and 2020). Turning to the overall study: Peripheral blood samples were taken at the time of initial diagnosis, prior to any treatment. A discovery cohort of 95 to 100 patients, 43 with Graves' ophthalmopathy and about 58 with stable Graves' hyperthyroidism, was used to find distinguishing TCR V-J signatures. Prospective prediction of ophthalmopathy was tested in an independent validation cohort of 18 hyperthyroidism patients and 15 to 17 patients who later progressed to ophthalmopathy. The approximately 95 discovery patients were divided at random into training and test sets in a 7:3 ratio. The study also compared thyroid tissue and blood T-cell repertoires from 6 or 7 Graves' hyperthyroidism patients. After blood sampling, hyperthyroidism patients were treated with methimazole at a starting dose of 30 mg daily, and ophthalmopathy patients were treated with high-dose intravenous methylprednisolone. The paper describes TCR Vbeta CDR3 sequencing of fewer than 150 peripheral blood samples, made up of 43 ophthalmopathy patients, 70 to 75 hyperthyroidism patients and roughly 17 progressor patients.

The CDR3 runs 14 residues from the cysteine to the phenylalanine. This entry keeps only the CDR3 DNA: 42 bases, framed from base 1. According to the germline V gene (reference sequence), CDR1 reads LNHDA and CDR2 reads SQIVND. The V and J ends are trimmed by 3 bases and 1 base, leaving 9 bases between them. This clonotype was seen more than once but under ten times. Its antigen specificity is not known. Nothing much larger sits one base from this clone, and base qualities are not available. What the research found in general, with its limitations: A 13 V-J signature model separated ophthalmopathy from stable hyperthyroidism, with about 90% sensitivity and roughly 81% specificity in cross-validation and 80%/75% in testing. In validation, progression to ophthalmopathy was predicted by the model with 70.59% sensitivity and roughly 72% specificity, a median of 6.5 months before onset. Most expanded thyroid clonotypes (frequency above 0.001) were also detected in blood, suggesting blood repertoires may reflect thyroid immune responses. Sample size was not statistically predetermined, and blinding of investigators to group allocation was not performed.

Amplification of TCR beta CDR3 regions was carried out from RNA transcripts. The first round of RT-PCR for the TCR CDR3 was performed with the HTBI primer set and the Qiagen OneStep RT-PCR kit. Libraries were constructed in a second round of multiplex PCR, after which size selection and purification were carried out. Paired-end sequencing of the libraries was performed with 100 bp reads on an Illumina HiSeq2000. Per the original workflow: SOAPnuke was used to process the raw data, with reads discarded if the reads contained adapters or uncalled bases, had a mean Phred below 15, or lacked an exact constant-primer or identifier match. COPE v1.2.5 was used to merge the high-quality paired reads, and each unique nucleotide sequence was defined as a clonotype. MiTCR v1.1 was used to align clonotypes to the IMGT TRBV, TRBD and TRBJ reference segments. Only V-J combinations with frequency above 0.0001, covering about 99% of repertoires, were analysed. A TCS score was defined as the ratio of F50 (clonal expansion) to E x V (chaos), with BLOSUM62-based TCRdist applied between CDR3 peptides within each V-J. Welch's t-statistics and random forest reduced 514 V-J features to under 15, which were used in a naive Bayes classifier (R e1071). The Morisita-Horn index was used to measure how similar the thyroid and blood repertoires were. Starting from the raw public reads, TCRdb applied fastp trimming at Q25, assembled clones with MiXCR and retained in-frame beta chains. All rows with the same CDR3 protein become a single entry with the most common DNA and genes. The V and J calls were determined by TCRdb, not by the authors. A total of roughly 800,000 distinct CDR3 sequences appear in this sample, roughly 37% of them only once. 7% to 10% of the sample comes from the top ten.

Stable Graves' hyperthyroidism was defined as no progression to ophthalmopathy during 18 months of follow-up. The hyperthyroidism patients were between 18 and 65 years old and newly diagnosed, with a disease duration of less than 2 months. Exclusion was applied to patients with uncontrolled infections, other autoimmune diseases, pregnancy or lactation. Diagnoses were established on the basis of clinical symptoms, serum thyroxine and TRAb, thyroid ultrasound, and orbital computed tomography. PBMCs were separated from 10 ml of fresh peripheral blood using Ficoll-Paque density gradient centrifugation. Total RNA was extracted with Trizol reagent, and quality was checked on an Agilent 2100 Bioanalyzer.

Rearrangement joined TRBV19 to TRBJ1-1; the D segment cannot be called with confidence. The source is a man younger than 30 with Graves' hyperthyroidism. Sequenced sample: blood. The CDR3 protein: CASSIVSGNTEAFF. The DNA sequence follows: TGTGCCAGTAGTATTGTCTCAGGGAACACTGAAGCTTTCTTT.